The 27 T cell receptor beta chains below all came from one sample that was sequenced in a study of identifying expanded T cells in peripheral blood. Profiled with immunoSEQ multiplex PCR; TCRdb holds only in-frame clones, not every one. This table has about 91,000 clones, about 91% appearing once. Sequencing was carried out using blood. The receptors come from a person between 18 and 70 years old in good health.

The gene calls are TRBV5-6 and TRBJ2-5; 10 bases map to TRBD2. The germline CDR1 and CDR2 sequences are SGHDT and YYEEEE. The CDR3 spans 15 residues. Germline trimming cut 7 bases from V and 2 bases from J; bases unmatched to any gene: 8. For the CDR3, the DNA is TGTGCCAGCCGACCCGGACTAGCGGTGCAAGAGACCCAGTACTTC. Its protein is CASRPGLAVQETQYF.

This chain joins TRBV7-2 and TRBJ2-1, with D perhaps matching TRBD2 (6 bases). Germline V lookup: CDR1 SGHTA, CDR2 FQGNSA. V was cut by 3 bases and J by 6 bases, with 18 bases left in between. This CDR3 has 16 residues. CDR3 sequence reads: CASSFGRDSPGNEQFF. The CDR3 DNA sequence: TGTGCCAGCAGCTTCGGCCGGGACTCCCCGGGCAATGAGCAGTTCTTC.

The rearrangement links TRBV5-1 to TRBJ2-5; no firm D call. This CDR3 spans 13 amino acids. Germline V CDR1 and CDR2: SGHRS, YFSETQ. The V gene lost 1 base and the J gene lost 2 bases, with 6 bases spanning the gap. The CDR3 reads CASSLYRQETQYF. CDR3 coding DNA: TGCGCCAGCAGCTTGTACAGACAAGAGACCCAGTACTTC.

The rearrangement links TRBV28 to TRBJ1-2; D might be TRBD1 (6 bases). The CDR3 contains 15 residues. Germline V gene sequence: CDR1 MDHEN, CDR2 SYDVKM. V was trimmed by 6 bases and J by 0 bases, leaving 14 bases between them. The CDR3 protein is CASSRDTQANYGYTF. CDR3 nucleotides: TGTGCCAGCAGCCGGGACACACAAGCTAACTATGGCTACACCTTC.

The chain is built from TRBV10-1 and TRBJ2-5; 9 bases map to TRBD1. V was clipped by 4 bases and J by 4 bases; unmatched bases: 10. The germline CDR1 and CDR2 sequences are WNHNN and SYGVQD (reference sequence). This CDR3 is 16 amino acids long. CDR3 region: CASSGGQGGSPETQYF. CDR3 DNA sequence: TGCGCCAGCAGTGGGGGACAGGGAGGAAGTCCAGAGACCCAGTACTTC.

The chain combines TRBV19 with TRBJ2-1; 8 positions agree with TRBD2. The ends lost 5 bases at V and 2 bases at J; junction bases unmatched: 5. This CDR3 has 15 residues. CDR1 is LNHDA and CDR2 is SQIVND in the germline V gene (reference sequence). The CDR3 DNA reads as TGTGCCAGTAGTTGGGGCGGGGGGCCCTACAATGAGCAGTTCTTC. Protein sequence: CASSWGGGPYNEQFF.

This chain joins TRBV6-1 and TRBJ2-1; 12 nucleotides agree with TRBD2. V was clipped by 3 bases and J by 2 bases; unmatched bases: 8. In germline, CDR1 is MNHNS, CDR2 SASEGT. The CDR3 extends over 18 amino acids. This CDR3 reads CASSDFASGRAAYNEQFF. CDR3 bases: TGTGCCAGCAGTGACTTCGCTAGCGGGAGGGCCGCCTACAATGAGCAGTTCTTC.

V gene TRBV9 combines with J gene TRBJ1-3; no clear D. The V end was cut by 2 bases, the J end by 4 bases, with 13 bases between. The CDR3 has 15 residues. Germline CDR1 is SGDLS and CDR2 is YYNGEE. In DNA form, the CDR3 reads TGTGCCAGCAGCGTCGGGGTTTTCGCCGGAAACACCATATATTTT. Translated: CASSVGVFAGNTIYF.

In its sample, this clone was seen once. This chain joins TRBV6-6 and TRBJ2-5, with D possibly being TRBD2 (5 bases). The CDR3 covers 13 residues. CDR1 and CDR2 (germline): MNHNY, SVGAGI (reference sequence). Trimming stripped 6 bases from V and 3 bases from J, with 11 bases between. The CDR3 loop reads CASSRTLKETQYF. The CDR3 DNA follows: TGTGCCAGCAGCCGGACTCTTAAAGAGACCCAGTACTTC.

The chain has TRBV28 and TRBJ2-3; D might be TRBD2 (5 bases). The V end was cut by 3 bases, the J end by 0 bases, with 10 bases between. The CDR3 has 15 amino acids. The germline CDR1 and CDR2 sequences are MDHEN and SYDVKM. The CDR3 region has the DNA TGTGCCAGCAGTTTCGAACGGACTAGCACAGATACGCAGTATTTT. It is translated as CASSFERTSTDTQYF.

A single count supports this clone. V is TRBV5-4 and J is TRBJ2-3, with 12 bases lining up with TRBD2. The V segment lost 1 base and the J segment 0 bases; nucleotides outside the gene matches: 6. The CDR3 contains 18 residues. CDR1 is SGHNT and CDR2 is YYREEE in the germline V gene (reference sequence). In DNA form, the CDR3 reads TGTGCCAGCAGCTTGCGACTAGCGGGAGATGGGAGCACAGATACGCAGTATTTT. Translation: CASSLRLAGDGSTDTQYF.

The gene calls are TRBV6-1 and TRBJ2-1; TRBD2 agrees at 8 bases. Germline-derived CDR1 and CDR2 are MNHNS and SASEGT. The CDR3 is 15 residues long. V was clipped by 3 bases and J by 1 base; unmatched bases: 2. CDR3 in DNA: TGTGCCAGCAGTGAGACGGGGGGGTCCTACAATGAGCAGTTCTTC. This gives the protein CASSETGGSYNEQFF.

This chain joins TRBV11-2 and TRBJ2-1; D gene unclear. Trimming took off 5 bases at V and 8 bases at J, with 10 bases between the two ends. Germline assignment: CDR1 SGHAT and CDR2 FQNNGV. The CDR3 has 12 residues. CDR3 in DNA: TGTGCCAGCAGCCCAATGGGCGATGAGCAGTTCTTC. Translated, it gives CASSPMGDEQFF.

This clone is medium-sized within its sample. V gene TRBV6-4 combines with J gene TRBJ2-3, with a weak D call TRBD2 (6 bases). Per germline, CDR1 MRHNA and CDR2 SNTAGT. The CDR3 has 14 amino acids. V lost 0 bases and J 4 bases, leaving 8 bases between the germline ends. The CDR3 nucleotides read TGTGCCAGCAGTGACTCGAGCGGGCCAGATACGCAGTATTTT. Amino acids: CASSDSSGPDTQYF.

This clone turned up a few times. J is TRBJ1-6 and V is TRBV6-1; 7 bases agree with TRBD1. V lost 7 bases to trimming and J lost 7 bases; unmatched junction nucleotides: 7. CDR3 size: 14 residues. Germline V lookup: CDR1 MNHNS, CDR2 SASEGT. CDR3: CASTRQGENSPLHF. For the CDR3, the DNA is TGTGCCAGCACCCGACAGGGAGAAAATTCACCCCTCCACTTT.

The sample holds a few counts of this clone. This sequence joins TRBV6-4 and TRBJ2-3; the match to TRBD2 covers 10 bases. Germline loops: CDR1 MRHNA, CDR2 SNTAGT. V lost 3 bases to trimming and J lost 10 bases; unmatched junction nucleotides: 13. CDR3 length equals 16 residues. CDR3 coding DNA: TGTGCCAGCAGTGAAAATACAGCGGGAGGGAGTTCGGCGCAGTATTTT. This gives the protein CASSENTAGGSSAQYF.

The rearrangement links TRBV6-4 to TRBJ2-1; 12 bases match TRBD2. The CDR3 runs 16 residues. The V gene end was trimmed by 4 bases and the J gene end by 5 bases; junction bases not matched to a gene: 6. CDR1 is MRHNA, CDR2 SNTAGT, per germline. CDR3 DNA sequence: TGTGCCAGCAGTGCGGCTAGCGGGGGGGCCAACAATGAGCAGTTCTTC. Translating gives CASSAASGGANNEQFF.

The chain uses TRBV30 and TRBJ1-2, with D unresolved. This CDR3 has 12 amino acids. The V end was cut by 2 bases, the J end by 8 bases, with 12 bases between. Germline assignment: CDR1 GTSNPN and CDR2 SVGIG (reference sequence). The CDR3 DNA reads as TGTGCCTGGAGTCGGGGAGGAGTAGGCTACACCTTC. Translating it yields CAWSRGGVGYTF.

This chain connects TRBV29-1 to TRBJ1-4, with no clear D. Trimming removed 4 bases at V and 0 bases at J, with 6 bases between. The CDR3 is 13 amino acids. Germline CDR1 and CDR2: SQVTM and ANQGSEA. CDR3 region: CSVAKATNEKLFF. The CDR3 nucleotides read TGCAGCGTTGCCAAGGCAACTAATGAAAAACTGTTTTTT. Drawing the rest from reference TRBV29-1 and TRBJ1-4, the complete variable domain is SAVISQKPSRDICQRGTSLTIQCQVDSQVTMMFWYRQQPGQSLTLIATANQGSEATYESGFVIDKFPISRPNLTFSTLTVSNMSPEDSSIYLCSVAKATNEKLFFGSGTQLSVL.

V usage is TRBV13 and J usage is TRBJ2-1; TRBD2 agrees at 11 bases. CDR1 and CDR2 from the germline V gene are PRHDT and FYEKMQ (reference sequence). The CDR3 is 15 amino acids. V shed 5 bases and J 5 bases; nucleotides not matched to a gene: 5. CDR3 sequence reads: CASSPRLAGNNEQFF. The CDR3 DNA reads TGTGCCAGCAGCCCAAGACTAGCGGGGAACAATGAGCAGTTCTTC.

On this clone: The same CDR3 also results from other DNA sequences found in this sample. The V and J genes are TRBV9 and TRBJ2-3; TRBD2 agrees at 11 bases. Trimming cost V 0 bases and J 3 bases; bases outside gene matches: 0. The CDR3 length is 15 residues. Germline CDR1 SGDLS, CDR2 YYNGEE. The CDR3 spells CASSVGLAGTDTQYF. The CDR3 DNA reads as TGTGCCAGCAGCGTAGGACTAGCGGGAACAGATACGCAGTATTTT.

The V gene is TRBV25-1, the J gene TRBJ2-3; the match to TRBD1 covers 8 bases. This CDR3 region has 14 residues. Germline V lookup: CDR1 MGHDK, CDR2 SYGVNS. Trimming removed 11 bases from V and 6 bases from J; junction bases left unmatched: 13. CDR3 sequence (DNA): TGTGCCGAGCTCAGGGGGCCTGAGAGGGATACGCAGTATTTT. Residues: CAELRGPERDTQYF.

This CDR3 reads CASSGEGTYEQYF. The CDR3 DNA is TGCGCCAGCAGCGGGGAGGGAACATACGAGCAGTACTTC. This chain uses TRBV5-1 with TRBJ2-7; 7 bases map to TRBD2. V lost 4 bases to trimming and J lost 4 bases; unmatched junction nucleotides: 5. Per germline, CDR1 SGHRS and CDR2 YFSETQ. The CDR3 runs 13 residues.

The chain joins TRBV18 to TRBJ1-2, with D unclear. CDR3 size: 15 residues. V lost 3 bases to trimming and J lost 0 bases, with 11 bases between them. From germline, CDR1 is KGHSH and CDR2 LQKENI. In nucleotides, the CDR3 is TGTGCCAGCTCACCCACAAGGTCCTCTAACTATGGCTACACCTTC. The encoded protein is CASSPTRSSNYGYTF.

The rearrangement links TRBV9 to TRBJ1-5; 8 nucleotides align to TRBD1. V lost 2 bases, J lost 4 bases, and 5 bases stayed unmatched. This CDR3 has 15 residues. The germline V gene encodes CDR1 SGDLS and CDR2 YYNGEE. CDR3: CASSVGQGRNQPQHF. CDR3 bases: TGTGCCAGCAGCGTCGGACAGGGAAGGAATCAGCCCCAGCATTTT.

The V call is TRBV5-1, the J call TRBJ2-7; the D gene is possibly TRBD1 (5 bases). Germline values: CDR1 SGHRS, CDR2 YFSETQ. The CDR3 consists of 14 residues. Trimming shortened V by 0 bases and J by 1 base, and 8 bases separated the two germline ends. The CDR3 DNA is TGCGCCAGCAGCTTGGGCAGGGAATCCTACGAGCAGTACTTC. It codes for CASSLGRESYEQYF.

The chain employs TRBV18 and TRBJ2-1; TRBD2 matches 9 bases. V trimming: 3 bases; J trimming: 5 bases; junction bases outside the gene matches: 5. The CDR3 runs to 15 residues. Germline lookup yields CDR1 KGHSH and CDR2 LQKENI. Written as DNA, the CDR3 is TGTGCCAGCTCACCCGGAGCGGGAGGAAACAATGAGCAGTTCTTC. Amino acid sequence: CASSPGAGGNNEQFF.